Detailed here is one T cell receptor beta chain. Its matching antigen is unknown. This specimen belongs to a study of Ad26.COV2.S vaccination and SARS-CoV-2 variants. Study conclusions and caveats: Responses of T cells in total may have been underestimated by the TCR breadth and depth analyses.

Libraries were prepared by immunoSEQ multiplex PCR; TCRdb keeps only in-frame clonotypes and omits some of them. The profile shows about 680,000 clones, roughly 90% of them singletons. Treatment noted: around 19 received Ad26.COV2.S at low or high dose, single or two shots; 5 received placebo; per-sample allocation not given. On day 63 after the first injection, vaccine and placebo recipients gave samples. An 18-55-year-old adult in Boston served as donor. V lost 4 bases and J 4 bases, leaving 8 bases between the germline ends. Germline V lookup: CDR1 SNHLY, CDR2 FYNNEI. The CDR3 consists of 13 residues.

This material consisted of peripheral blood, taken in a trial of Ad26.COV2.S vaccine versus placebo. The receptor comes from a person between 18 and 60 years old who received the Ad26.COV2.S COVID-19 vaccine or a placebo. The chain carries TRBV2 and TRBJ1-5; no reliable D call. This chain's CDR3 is CASSVGTNQPQHF. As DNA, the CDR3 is TGTGCCAGCAGTGTGGGTACGAATCAGCCCCAGCATTTT. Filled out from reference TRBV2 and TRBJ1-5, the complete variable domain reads EPEVTQTPSHQVTQMGQEVILRCVPISNHLYFYWYRQILGQKVEFLVSFYNNEISEKSEIFDDQFSVERPDGSNFTLKIRSTKLEDSAMYFCASSVGTNQPQHFGDGTRLSIL.